A single sample is the source of the 17 T cell receptor beta chains below, sequenced in a study of OX40 agonist ivuxolimab in advanced cancers. The protocol was immunoSEQ multiplex PCR, while the TCRdb copy is restricted to in-frame clones and leaves out a portion. The sample lists about 100,000 clones; around 94% were seen once. The material sequenced was CD4+ or CD8+ T cells sorted from blood, taken in a trial of the OX40 agonist ivuxolimab. The receptors shown here come from an adult with an advanced solid tumor such as melanoma, head and neck, liver or kidney cancer.

The gene calls are TRBV6-5 and TRBJ1-1; D not resolved. CDR3 length: 14 residues. CDR1 is MNHEY, CDR2 SVGAGI, per germline. Between the trimmed V and J ends, which lost 2 bases and 0 bases, there was a span of 7 bases. CDR3 sequence: CASSYGDMNTEAFF. In nucleotides, the CDR3 is TGTGCCAGCAGTTACGGTGATATGAACACTGAAGCTTTCTTT.

CDR3 nucleotide sequence: TGTGCCAGTAGTAACAGGGTCTTAGCGGGGGATGAGCAGTTCTTC. Encoded protein: CASSNRVLAGDEQFF. The chain employs TRBV19 and TRBJ2-1, with 9 positions matching TRBD2. Germline CDR1 reads LNHDA; CDR2 reads SQIVND (reference sequence). J was trimmed by 8 bases and V by 4 bases; bases with no gene match: 9. This CDR3 spans 15 amino acids. The whole variable domain, filled in from reference TRBV19 and TRBJ2-1, reads DGGITQSPKYLFRKEGQNVTLSCEQNLNHDAMYWYRQDPGQGLRLIYYSQIVNDFQKGDIAEGYSVSREKKESFPLTVTSAQKNPTAFYLCASSNRVLAGDEQFFGPGTRLTVL.

The J gene is TRBJ1-1, the V gene TRBV15; TRBD1 aligns across 7 bases. V lost 1 base, J lost 0 bases, and 5 bases stayed unmatched. Germline CDR1 reads LNHNV; CDR2 reads YYDKDF (reference sequence). This CDR3 contains 16 residues. The CDR3 protein is CATSRGGGQMNTEAFF. The CDR3, as DNA: TGTGCCACCAGCAGAGGGGGGGGACAGATGAACACTGAAGCTTTCTTT.

The rearrangement uses TRBV9 and TRBJ2-5; 8 bases are shared with TRBD2. CDR1 and CDR2 from the germline V gene are SGDLS and YYNGEE. J was trimmed by 1 base and V by 7 bases; bases with no gene match: 9. The length of the CDR3 is 15 residues. The CDR3 DNA sequence: TGTGCCAGCTGCCCGGGGGGGGGCCCCCAAGAGACCCAGTACTTC. This sequence encodes CASCPGGGPQETQYF.

This clone was found once. The chain carries TRBV11-2 and TRBJ1-1; D unresolved. CDR1 is SGHAT, CDR2 FQNNGV, per germline. There are 12 residues in the CDR3. V was trimmed by 3 bases and J by 4 bases, leaving 6 bases between them. Here the CDR3 reads CASSFSGTEAFF. For the CDR3, the DNA is TGTGCCAGCAGCTTCAGCGGCACTGAAGCTTTCTTT.

As DNA, the CDR3 is TGTGCCAGCAGTTACCCGCACAGGGGATTCCTAGAAAAACTGTTTTTT. It encodes CASSYPHRGFLEKLFF. This chain joins TRBV6-5 and TRBJ1-4; 7 bases agree with TRBD1. The ends lost 2 bases at V and 8 bases at J; junction bases unmatched: 11. The CDR3 loop spans 16 amino acids. The germline CDR1 and CDR2 sequences are MNHEY and SVGAGI.

CDR3 sequence reads: CASSQEIAGSKNIQYF. The CDR3 nucleotides are TGCGCCAGCAGCCAAGAAATAGCGGGGTCCAAAAACATTCAGTACTTC. This chain joins TRBV4-3 and TRBJ2-4; 8 bases agree with TRBD2. CDR1 and CDR2 (germline): LGHNA, YSLEER. J gave up 2 bases and V 0 bases, and 3 bases lay outside the gene matches. The CDR3 sequence is 16 residues long.

The CDR3 DNA sequence: TGTGCCAGCAGCTTGGGGGACGATCAGCCCCAGCATTTT. It translates to CASSLGDDQPQHF. The V and J genes are TRBV5-5 and TRBJ1-5, with a tentative D call TRBD1 (5 bases). V was cut by 0 bases and J by 5 bases, with 6 bases left in between. In germline, CDR1 is SGHKS, CDR2 YYEKEE (reference sequence). This CDR3 contains 13 residues.

The genes are TRBV30 and TRBJ2-7; D unclear. Germline V gene sequence: CDR1 GTSNPN, CDR2 SVGIG (reference sequence). Trimming stripped 1 base from V and 2 bases from J, with 9 bases between. This CDR3 region has 13 residues. CDR3 nucleotide sequence: TGTGCCTGGAGTGGTGGTCATCCCTACGAGCAGTACTTC. Its translation is CAWSGGHPYEQYF.

This clone was counted between two and nine times. The genes are TRBV13 and TRBJ2-3, with D hard to call. The CDR3 has 13 amino acids. Germline V lookup: CDR1 PRHDT, CDR2 FYEKMQ (reference sequence). V was pared by 0 bases and J by 3 bases, with 4 bases between. The DNA for the CDR3 is TGTGCCAGCAGCTTAGGCGGTACAGATACGCAGTATTTT. Translating it yields CASSLGGTDTQYF.

The V gene is TRBV6-5, the J gene TRBJ2-2; tentative D call: TRBD2 (6 bases). Trimming pared 6 bases from V and 7 bases from J, leaving 9 bases between. CDR3 length equals 12 residues. The germline V gene has CDR1 MNHEY and CDR2 SVGAGI. This CDR3 reads CASSTGGGELFF. The CDR3 coding sequence is TGTGCCAGCAGCACCGGGGGCGGGGAGCTGTTTTTT.

This clone was seen more than once but under ten times. The rearrangement uses TRBV27 and TRBJ2-1; 10 positions agree with TRBD2. The length of the CDR3 is 15 residues. The junction had 5 bases not matched to a gene; V was cut back by 7 bases and J by 2 bases. Germline CDR1 MNHEY, CDR2 SMNVEV (reference sequence). CDR3 residues: CASNGLAEPYNEQFF. CDR3 sequence (DNA): TGTGCCAGCAACGGACTAGCGGAGCCCTACAATGAGCAGTTCTTC.

J is TRBJ2-7 and V is TRBV27, with D unresolved. The germline V gene has CDR1 MNHEY and CDR2 SMNVEV (reference sequence). V was pared by 0 bases and J by 4 bases, with 10 bases between. The CDR3 is made up of 14 amino acids. CDR3 bases: TGTGCCAGCAGTTTATCCCCTCCCCCTTACGAGCAGTACTTC. Its translation is CASSLSPPPYEQYF.

The chain joins TRBV4-3 to TRBJ1-6; 8 bases match TRBD1. Trimming took 3 bases from V and 10 from J; bases not matched to a gene: 8. The CDR3 is 15 residues long. Germline V CDR1 and CDR2: LGHNA, YSLEER. The CDR3 DNA reads TGCGCCAGCAGCCATGTTAGGACAGGGCTGTCACCCCTCCACTTT. It is translated as CASSHVRTGLSPLHF.

The J gene is TRBJ1-3, the V gene TRBV9; the D is unclear. The CDR3 totals 15 residues. The V end lost 0 bases, the J end lost 4 bases, and 11 bases lay between the germline ends. Per germline, CDR1 SGDLS and CDR2 YYNGEE. The CDR3 is CASSVESGRGNTIYF. The CDR3 coding sequence is TGTGCCAGCAGCGTAGAGTCAGGTCGCGGAAACACCATATATTTT.

The gene calls are TRBV9 and TRBJ2-7, with D perhaps matching TRBD2 (7 bases). Germline CDR1 and CDR2: SGDLS and YYNGEE. The ends were cut back, 0 bases at V and 2 bases at J, with 9 bases in the middle. The CDR3 sequence is 14 residues long. The DNA for the CDR3 is TGTGCCAGCAGCGTAGGAGGGGGGGCCTACGAGCAGTACTTC. This translates into CASSVGGGAYEQYF.

The chain has TRBV4-3 and TRBJ2-5; 15 nucleotides match TRBD2. Germline V CDR1 and CDR2: LGHNA, YSLEER. J gave up 4 bases and V 1 base, and 4 bases lay outside the gene matches. There are 17 residues in the CDR3. CDR3 in amino acids: CASSQGTSGGAGETQYF. CDR3 in DNA: TGCGCCAGCAGCCAAGGGACTAGCGGGGGGGCAGGAGAGACCCAGTACTTC.